A selection of T cell receptor beta chains follows, all from one sample in a study of T cell changes during pregnancy in multiple sclerosis. The table came from immunoSEQ multiplex PCR; TCRdb's copy has only in-frame clones and leaves some out. This table has about 55,000 clones, 85% to 95% appearing once. Sequenced here: CD8+ T cells from peripheral blood mononuclear cells, sampled in the third trimester of pregnancy. These receptors originate from a female donor with multiple sclerosis, enrolled in a pregnancy study. CDR3s include the opening cysteine and the closing phenylalanine or tryptophan. Fields, in order: J gene, V gene, clone size, D gene, CDR3 DNA, CDR3 protein. The D gene is left open where the match is weak. Clone size is given for some rows only: seen once, a few or many times, or a class if the clone is expanded.

J: TRBJ2-2
V: TRBV6-4
size: NA
D: TRBD2
DNA: TGTGCCAGCAGTGACTCGCGGGAGGGCACCGGGGAGCTGTTTTTT
CDR3: CASSDSREGTGELFF

J: TRBJ1-1
V: TRBV27
size: NA
D: TRBD1
DNA: TGTGCCAGCAGTCCAGGGACAGAGAACACTGAAGCTTTCTTT
CDR3: CASSPGTENTEAFF

J: TRBJ2-7
V: TRBV13
size: NA
D: NA
DNA: TGTGCCAGCAGCCACCATGGCCTGGGGAGCTACGAGCAGTACTTC
CDR3: CASSHHGLGSYEQYF

J: TRBJ2-3
V: TRBV5-1
size: NA
D: TRBD2
DNA: TGCGCCAGCAGCCGACTAGCGGGACGCACAGATACGCAGTATTTT
CDR3: CASSRLAGRTDTQYF

J: TRBJ2-7
V: TRBV5-1
size: NA
D: TRBD1
DNA: TGCGCCAGCAGCTTGGTGGGACAGGGTCTAAAGGAGCAGTACTTC
CDR3: CASSLVGQGLKEQYF

J: TRBJ2-6
V: TRBV6-4
size: NA
D: NA
DNA: TGTGCCAGCAGTGAGAGGTACGAGGCCAACGTCCTGACTTTC
CDR3: CASSERYEANVLTF

J: TRBJ2-1
V: TRBV10-3
size: NA
D: TRBD2
DNA: TGTGCCATCAGTGAGGGAACTAGCGGAGGGGATGAGCAGTTCTTC
CDR3: CAISEGTSGGDEQFF

J: TRBJ1-1
V: TRBV27
size: once
D: NA
DNA: TGTGCCAGCAGTTTGGTCGGAGGGAACACTGAAGCTTTCTTT
CDR3: CASSLVGGNTEAFF

J: TRBJ2-5
V: TRBV5-6
size: NA
D: NA
DNA: TGTGCCAGCAGCTTATACCCTACGTCCCTGGAGACCCAGTACTTC
CDR3: CASSLYPTSLETQYF

J: TRBJ2-7
V: TRBV14
size: NA
D: NA
DNA: TGTGCCAGCAGCCACTACACGGGTTTCTACGAGCAGTACTTC
CDR3: CASSHYTGFYEQYF

J: TRBJ1-4
V: TRBV25-1
size: NA
D: NA
DNA: TGTGCCAGCAGTGTACTAGCGGGAGTATCTAATGAAAAACTGTTTTTT
CDR3: CASSVLAGVSNEKLFF

J: TRBJ2-1
V: TRBV15
size: NA
D: NA
DNA: TGTGCCACCTGCATGCGAAAGCAGGTCTCCTTTAATGAGCAGTTCTTC
CDR3: CATCMRKQVSFNEQFF

J: TRBJ1-4
V: TRBV19
size: NA
D: NA
DNA: TGTGCCAGCGGACAGACAACTAATGAAAAACTGTTTTTT
CDR3: CASGQTTNEKLFF

J: TRBJ2-1
V: TRBV11-2
size: NA
D: TRBD2
DNA: TGTGCCAGCAGCTTAGGCGCTAGCGGGAACTACAATGAGCAGTTCTTC
CDR3: CASSLGASGNYNEQFF

J: TRBJ1-3
V: TRBV27
size: NA
D: NA
DNA: TGTGCCAGCAGTCTTGCGAGCTCTGGAAACACCATATATTTT
CDR3: CASSLASSGNTIYF

J: TRBJ1-1
V: TRBV5-4
size: NA
D: TRBD1
DNA: TGTGCCAGCAGCTTTACAGGGGGCGGAATGGGAGCTTTCTTT
CDR3: CASSFTGGGMGAFF

J: TRBJ2-7
V: TRBV9
size: NA
D: TRBD2
DNA: TGTGCCAGCAGCTCTCTAGCGGGGGGCGAGCAGTACTTC
CDR3: CASSSLAGGEQYF

J: TRBJ2-2
V: TRBV27
size: NA
D: NA
DNA: TGTGCCAGCAGTTCGCAGGACTTCCGAAACACCGGGGAGCTGTTTTTT
CDR3: CASSSQDFRNTGELFF

J: TRBJ1-3
V: TRBV2
size: NA
D: TRBD1
DNA: TGTGCCAGCATTGGGACAGCTGGAAACACCATATATTTT
CDR3: CASIGTAGNTIYF

J: TRBJ2-7
V: TRBV28
size: NA
D: NA
DNA: TGTGCCAGCAGCCTGCCTAGCGAAGACGCCTACGAGCAGTACTTC
CDR3: CASSLPSEDAYEQYF

J: TRBJ1-1
V: TRBV12-5
size: NA
D: NA
DNA: TGTGCTAGTGGTTTGTGGAGCATGAACACTGAAGCTTTCTTT
CDR3: CASGLWSMNTEAFF

J: TRBJ2-7
V: TRBV13
size: NA
D: NA
DNA: TGTGCCAGCAGCTTAGCTGGGGGCCGAAACGAGCAGTACTTC
CDR3: CASSLAGGRNEQYF

J: TRBJ1-1
V: TRBV27
size: NA
D: NA
DNA: TGTGCCAGCAGTAAATGGGGGGTCACTGAAGCTTTCTTT
CDR3: CASSKWGVTEAFF

J: TRBJ1-4
V: TRBV27
size: NA
D: TRBD1
DNA: TGTGCCAGCAGTGACAGGGCGAGGGGGGAAAAACTGTTTTTT
CDR3: CASSDRARGEKLFF

J: TRBJ2-7
V: TRBV4-1
size: NA
D: NA
DNA: TGCGCCAGCAGCCAACACAGGAACGAGCAGTACTTC
CDR3: CASSQHRNEQYF

J: TRBJ2-7
V: TRBV12-5
size: NA
D: NA
DNA: TGTGCTAGTGGTTTGTGGAGGGGAGGTCCCTCCTACGAGCAGTACTTC
CDR3: CASGLWRGGPSYEQYF

J: TRBJ1-5
V: TRBV19
size: once
D: TRBD1
DNA: TGTGCCAGTAGTATGACACAGGGGAGACGCAATCAGCCCCAGCATTTT
CDR3: CASSMTQGRRNQPQHF

J: TRBJ2-7
V: TRBV4-1
size: NA
D: TRBD1
DNA: TGCGCCAGCAGCCAAGTTGAGGACAGGTACTCCTACGAGCAGTACTTC
CDR3: CASSQVEDRYSYEQYF